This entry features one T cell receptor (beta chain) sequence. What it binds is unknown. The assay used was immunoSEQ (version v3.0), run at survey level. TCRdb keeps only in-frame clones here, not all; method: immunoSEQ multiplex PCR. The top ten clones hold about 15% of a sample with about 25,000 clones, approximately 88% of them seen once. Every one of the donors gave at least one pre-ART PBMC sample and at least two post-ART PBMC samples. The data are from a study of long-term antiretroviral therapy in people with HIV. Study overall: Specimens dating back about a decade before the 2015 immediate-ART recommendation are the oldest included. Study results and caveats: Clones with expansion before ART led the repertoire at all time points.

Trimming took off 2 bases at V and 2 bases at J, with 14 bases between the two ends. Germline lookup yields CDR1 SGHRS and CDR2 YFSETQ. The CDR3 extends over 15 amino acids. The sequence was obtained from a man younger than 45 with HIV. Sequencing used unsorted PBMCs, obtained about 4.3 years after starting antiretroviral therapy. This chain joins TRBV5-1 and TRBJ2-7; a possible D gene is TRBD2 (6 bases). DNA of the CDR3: TGCGCCAGCAGCTTCAGGGAGGAACCTACCTACGAGCAGTACTTC. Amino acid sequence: CASSFREEPTYEQYF.